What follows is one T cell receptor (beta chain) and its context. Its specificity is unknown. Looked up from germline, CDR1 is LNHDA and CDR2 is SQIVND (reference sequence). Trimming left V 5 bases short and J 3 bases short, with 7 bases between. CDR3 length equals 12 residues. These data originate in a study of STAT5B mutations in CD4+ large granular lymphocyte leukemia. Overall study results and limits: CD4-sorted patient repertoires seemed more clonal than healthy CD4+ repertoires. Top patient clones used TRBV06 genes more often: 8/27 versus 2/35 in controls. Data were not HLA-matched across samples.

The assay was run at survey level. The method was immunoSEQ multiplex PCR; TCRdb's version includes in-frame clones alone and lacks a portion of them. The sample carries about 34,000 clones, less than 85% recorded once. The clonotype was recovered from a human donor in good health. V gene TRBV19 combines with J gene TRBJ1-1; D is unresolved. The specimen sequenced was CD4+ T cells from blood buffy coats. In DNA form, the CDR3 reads TGTGCCAGTAGTCCGCGCGACACTGAAGCTTTCTTT. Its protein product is CASSPRDTEAFF.